A single sample is the source of the 26 T cell receptor beta chains below, sequenced in a study of T cells after yellow fever vaccination. TCRdb re-analysed the 5' RACE reads in MiXCR, keeping a single row per CDR3 protein. The sample carries roughly 120,000 distinct CDR3 sequences, approximately 7% recorded once. Sample: CD4+ T cells sorted from PBMCs, taken 10 to 11 days after the first yellow fever vaccination. The receptors shown here come from a man between 18 and 35 years old who received the YFV17D yellow fever vaccine.

Comment on this clonotype: Being one base from a much bigger clone, this may be a read error. J is TRBJ2-7 and V is TRBV5-1; perhaps TRBD2 as D (6 bases). This CDR3 is 15 amino acids long. The V gene's germline CDR1 is SGHRS and CDR2 YFSETQ. This chain's CDR3 is CVSSWMDSSGAEQYF. In DNA form, the CDR3 reads TGCGTCAGCAGCTGGATGGACTCCTCGGGAGCCGAGCAGTACTTC.

This clonotype was found a few times. Here the CDR3 reads CASSLEFLRTGGWSGAFF. CDR3 coding DNA: TGTGCCAGCAGCTTGGAATTTCTGAGGACAGGGGGCTGGTCGGGTGCTTTCTTT. J is TRBJ1-1 and V is TRBV5-5, with 11 bases that match TRBD1. There are 18 residues in the CDR3. V trimming: 0 bases; J trimming: 11 bases; junction bases outside the gene matches: 18. CDR1 and CDR2 from the germline V gene are SGHKS and YYEKEE (reference sequence).

V is TRBV5-6 and J is TRBJ1-6; tentatively, D is TRBD1 (6 bases). The germline gives CDR1 SGHDT, CDR2 YYEEEE. Between the trimmed V and J ends, which lost 4 bases and 3 bases, there was a span of 17 bases. This CDR3 contains 17 residues. The chain's CDR3 is CASSPGDRRLYNSPLHF. CDR3 coding DNA: TGTGCCAGCAGCCCCGGAGACAGGAGACTCTATAATTCACCCCTCCACTTT. The full variable domain, its missing parts supplied by reference TRBV5-6 and TRBJ1-6, is DAGVTQSPTHLIKTRGQQVTLRCSPKSGHDTVSWYQQALGQGPQFIFQYYEEEERQRGNFPDRFSGHQFPNYSSELNVNALLLGDSALYLCASSPGDRRLYNSPLHFGNGTRLTVT.

This clonotype was recorded at least ten times. This chain joins TRBV24-1 and TRBJ2-2; 7 bases map to TRBD1. The V gene's germline CDR1 is KGHDR and CDR2 SFDVKD. V lost 4 bases, J lost 3 bases, and 4 bases stayed unmatched. The CDR3 has 15 amino acids. CDR3 bases: TGTGCCACCAGTGACCCCCAGGGGGACACCGGGGAGCTGTTTTTT. It yields the protein CATSDPQGDTGELFF.

This clonotype appeared many times. The chain has TRBV7-2 and TRBJ1-1; possibly TRBD1 for D (6 bases). This CDR3 has 15 residues. Trimming pared 3 bases from V and 11 bases from J, leaving 22 bases between. Germline CDR1 reads SGHTA; CDR2 reads FQGNSA. The CDR3 spells CASSLAPSGARRAFF. The CDR3 DNA follows: TGTGCCAGCAGCTTGGCCCCGTCGGGGGCGCGTCGGGCTTTCTTT.

This clonotype was picked up many times. This rearrangement joins TRBV5-1 to TRBJ1-1; no definite D call. V lost 0 bases and J 5 bases, leaving 8 bases between the germline ends. Germline V gene data show CDR1 as SGHRS and CDR2 as YFSETQ. The CDR3 is made up of 13 amino acids. CDR3 amino acids: CASSLAAETEAFF. CDR3 bases: TGCGCCAGCAGCTTGGCCGCAGAAACTGAAGCTTTCTTT.

This clonotype was seen ten or more times. The chain uses TRBV25-1 and TRBJ2-2; D is possibly TRBD1 or TRBD2 (5 bases each). Trimming took off 6 bases at V and 3 bases at J, with 5 bases between the two ends. The CDR3 sequence is 12 residues long. Germline values: CDR1 MGHDK, CDR2 SYGVNS. CDR3 DNA: TGTGCCAGCAGGGGGGACACCGGGGAGCTGTTTTTT. Translating it yields CASRGDTGELFF.

This clonotype showed up many times. The genes are TRBV20-1 and TRBJ2-5; 8 bases fit TRBD2. Germline CDR1 reads DFQATT; CDR2 reads SNEGSKA (reference sequence). The V and J ends lost 6 bases and 4 bases, in that order; junction bases with no gene match: 10. This CDR3 is built from 14 residues. The CDR3: CSAAGGYLRETQYF. In DNA, the CDR3 is TGCAGTGCGGCGGGGGGATATTTGCGAGAGACCCAGTACTTC.

Notes on this clonotype: This may arise from a read error, as a much more abundant clone is one base away. The rearrangement joins TRBV7-2 to TRBJ2-3; the match to TRBD2 covers 10 bases. Germline V gene lookup returns CDR1 SGHTA and CDR2 FQGNSA. The CDR3 loop spans 16 amino acids. The CDR3 sequence: CASSGSGGAGADTLYF. CDR3 nucleotides: TGTGCCAGCAGCGGAAGCGGGGGGGCCGGGGCAGATACGCTGTATTTT.

The chain uses TRBV5-5 and TRBJ2-1; 7 positions match TRBD1. The CDR3 has 16 amino acids. The germline V gene has CDR1 SGHKS and CDR2 YYEKEE (reference sequence). Losses at the gene ends were 4 bases for V and 3 bases for J; bases not matched to a gene: 10. The CDR3 bases are TGTGCCAGCAGCCTCTACGACAGGGTTAGCTACAATGAGCAGTTCTTC. This translates into CASSLYDRVSYNEQFF.

This clonotype came up many times. V and J are TRBV7-2 and TRBJ1-2; TRBD1 aligns across 8 bases. CDR3 size: 16 residues. Per the germline V gene, CDR1 is SGHTA and CDR2 is FQGNSA. The junction had 8 bases not matched to a gene; V was cut back by 2 bases and J by 3 bases. The chain's CDR3 is CASSLRSQGADYGYTF. CDR3 DNA sequence: TGTGCCAGCAGCTTACGGTCTCAGGGGGCTGACTATGGCTACACCTTC.

J is TRBJ2-1 and V is TRBV7-2; 14 bases line up with TRBD2. The V segment lost 1 base and the J segment 9 bases; nucleotides outside the gene matches: 5. Per germline, CDR1 SGHTA and CDR2 FQGNSA. The CDR3 has 16 amino acids. The CDR3 loop is CASSLDGLAGGSEQFF. CDR3 bases: TGTGCCAGCAGCTTAGATGGACTAGCGGGGGGCAGTGAGCAGTTCTTC.

V is TRBV20-1 and J is TRBJ2-6, with D tentatively TRBD1 (5 bases). The germline V gene encodes CDR1 DFQATT and CDR2 SNEGSKA (reference sequence). This CDR3 has 17 amino acids. CDR3 sequence (DNA): TGCAGCGCTTGGGCCCAGGCTCAGGGCTTTGGGGCCAACGTCCTGACTTTC. It translates to CSAWAQAQGFGANVLTF.

This clonotype was seen at least ten times. V and J are TRBV6-6 and TRBJ2-7, with D perhaps being TRBD1 or TRBD2 (5 bases each). CDR1 and CDR2 (germline): MNHNY, SVGAGI (reference sequence). Trimming shortened V by 6 bases and J by 3 bases, and 12 bases separated the two germline ends. The CDR3 spans 13 residues. The CDR3 loop is CASSSGRSYEQYF. DNA for the CDR3: TGTGCCAGCAGCTCGGGACGGAGCTACGAGCAGTACTTC.

V and J are TRBV10-3 and TRBJ1-1, with TRBD1 as a possible D gene (5 bases). Germline-derived CDR1 and CDR2 are ENHRY and SYGVKD. This CDR3 comprises 14 residues. V lost 2 bases and J 4 bases, leaving 11 bases between the germline ends. DNA of the CDR3: TGTGCCATCAGTGAGGGGGCTTTGAGCACTGAAGCTTTCTTT. Residues: CAISEGALSTEAFF.

This clonotype was found many times. The chain joins TRBV20-1 to TRBJ2-3, with TRBD2 matching 7 bases. After removal of 5 bases from V and 1 base from J, the junction contained 6 bases not matched to a gene. This CDR3 has 14 amino acids. Per the germline V gene, CDR1 is DFQATT and CDR2 is SNEGSKA (reference sequence). DNA for the CDR3: TGCAGTGCTCCAACGGCGGGGGGCACAGATACGCAGTATTTT. Translation: CSAPTAGGTDTQYF.

As for this clonotype: This clone may be a read error of a much larger clone one base away. The V call is TRBV20-1, the J call TRBJ1-2; D remains ambiguous. This CDR3 contains 12 residues. The germline CDR1 and CDR2 sequences are DFQATT and SNEGSKA (reference sequence). Between the trimmed V and J ends, which lost 4 bases and 4 bases, there was a span of 10 bases. The DNA of the CDR3 is TGCAGTGCTATCGATCACTCCTATGGCTACACCTTC. Amino acid sequence: CSAIDHSYGYTF.

This clonotype was recorded at least ten times. The CDR3 loop is CASSLQGSEQYF. The CDR3 nucleotides read TGTGCCAGCAGCTTGCAGGGTTCCGAGCAGTACTTC. This chain uses TRBV7-2 with TRBJ2-7; TRBD1 is a possible D gene (5 bases). Germline loops: CDR1 SGHTA, CDR2 FQGNSA. The CDR3 consists of 12 residues. Trimming took off 3 bases at V and 6 bases at J, with 9 bases between the two ends.

Worth noting for this clonotype: A much larger clone differs from this one at a single base, so this may be a read error. This chain uses TRBV7-2 with TRBJ1-4, with 12 bases matching TRBD1. The CDR3 length is 14 residues. The germline CDR1 and CDR2 sequences are SGHTA and FQGNSA. Germline trimming cut 5 bases from V and 7 bases from J; bases unmatched to any gene: 2. The CDR3 DNA reads TGTGCCAGCAGCGTGGGACAGGGGGCTGAAAAACTGTTTTTT. Translation gives CASSVGQGAEKLFF.

This clonotype was observed many times. CDR3 sequence: CASSYQSGQGANEQYV. CDR3 DNA: TGTGCCAGCAGTTATCAATCAGGACAGGGGGCAAACGAGCAGTACGTC. V and J are TRBV6-5 and TRBJ2-7, with TRBD1 matching over 11 bases. The CDR3 extends over 16 amino acids. Per the germline V gene, CDR1 is MNHEY and CDR2 is SVGAGI. The V gene end was trimmed by 3 bases and the J gene end by 5 bases; junction bases not matched to a gene: 9.

This clonotype was seen many times. The chain carries TRBV7-2 and TRBJ2-5, with TRBD2 as a possible D gene (6 bases). This CDR3 has 14 residues. Trimming cost V 5 bases and J 0 bases, with 10 bases left between them. Germline-derived CDR1 and CDR2 are SGHTA and FQGNSA. The CDR3 nucleotides read TGTGCCAGCAGCACCGGGGGTGACCAAGAGACCCAGTACTTC. Its translation: CASSTGGDQETQYF.

This chain joins TRBV20-1 and TRBJ1-3, with D hard to call. The V and J ends lost 0 bases and 1 base respectively, with 7 bases between them. Germline CDR1 DFQATT, CDR2 SNEGSKA (reference sequence). CDR3 length equals 14 residues. The CDR3 reads CSARDPGSGNTIYF. For the CDR3, the DNA is TGCAGTGCTAGAGATCCGGGGTCTGGAAACACCATATATTTT.

The CDR3 bases are TGTGCCAGCAGCCGACTAGCGGGGGGGTTAGAGACCCAGTACTTC. As protein: CASSRLAGGLETQYF. The rearrangement links TRBV12-3 or TRBV12-4 to TRBJ2-5; TRBD2 matches at 14 bases. There are 15 residues in the CDR3. Unmatched junction bases numbered 4, after V lost 6 bases and J lost 4 bases.

This clonotype was seen repeatedly, ten times or more. J is TRBJ2-2 and V is TRBV11-2; no reliable D call. The V end lost 0 bases, the J end lost 6 bases, and 5 bases lay between the germline ends. CDR1 and CDR2 (germline): SGHAT, FQNNGV. The CDR3 has 13 residues. CDR3 amino acids: CASSLDGSGELFF. The CDR3 DNA reads TGTGCCAGCAGCTTAGACGGATCCGGGGAGCTGTTTTTT. The whole variable domain, remainder taken from reference TRBV11-2 and TRBJ2-2, is EAGVAQSPRYKIIEKRQSVAFWCNPISGHATLYWYQQILGQGPKLLIQFQNNGVVDDSQLPKDRFSAERLKGVDSTLKIQPAKLEDSAVYLCASSLDGSGELFFGEGSRLTVL.

In this sample, this clonotype turned up many times. The rearrangement uses TRBV5-1 and TRBJ2-2; 8 nucleotides agree with TRBD1. The CDR3 loop spans 17 amino acids. V shed 3 bases and J 5 bases; nucleotides not matched to a gene: 12. The germline CDR1 and CDR2 sequences are SGHRS and YFSETQ. In DNA form, the CDR3 reads TGCGCCAGCAGCTGGATGCCGGACAGGGCAAGAACCGGGGAGCTGTTTTTT. Translated, it gives CASSWMPDRARTGELFF.

This clonotype was detected ten times or more. The rearrangement joins TRBV5-1 to TRBJ1-2, with D tentatively TRBD1 (5 bases). Germline CDR1 reads SGHRS; CDR2 reads YFSETQ. CDR3 size: 13 residues. The germline V and J ends were trimmed by 1 base and 7 bases, with 11 bases remaining between them. The DNA of the CDR3 is TGCGCCAGCAGCTTGATGGGGGAAAGTGGCTACACCTTC. It encodes CASSLMGESGYTF.